These T cell receptor beta chains were read from a single sample in a study of CD8+CD57+ T cells in acquired aplastic anemia. One entry per CDR3 protein results from TCRdb running MiXCR on the reads. Among roughly 290,000 distinct CDR3 sequences listed, 45% to 65% were seen once. What was sequenced was sorted CD4+, CD8+, or CD8+CD57+ T cells (not recorded which) from PBMCs. These receptors all stem from a human donor with aplastic anemia. CDR3s include the opening cysteine and the closing phenylalanine or tryptophan. Each record gives: D gene, V gene, clone size, J gene, CDR3 protein, CDR3 DNA. A D gene is named only where the DNA matches it firmly. Clone size is shown for a subset of rows, as once, few, many or a class of expanded clone.

.,TRBV20-1,.,TRBJ2-5,CSASDPTRGRETQYF,TGCAGTGCTAGTGACCCAACCCGAGGAAGAGAGACCCAGTACTTC
TRBD2,TRBV20-1,.,TRBJ2-3,CSASGTSGGSTDTQYF,TGCAGTGCCAGCGGGACTAGCGGGGGCAGCACAGATACGCAGTATTTT
TRBD2,TRBV6-4,.,TRBJ2-1,CASSLSGGQSNEQFF,TGTGCCAGCAGTCTAAGCGGGGGGCAGAGCAATGAGCAGTTCTTC
TRBD2,TRBV2,.,TRBJ2-1,CASSELAGDNEQFF,TGTGCCAGCAGTGAGCTAGCGGGGGACAATGAGCAGTTCTTC
.,TRBV5-1,once,TRBJ1-2,CASSGGDGYYGYTF,TGCGCCAGCAGCGGGGGCGACGGCTACTATGGCTACACCTTC
TRBD2,TRBV7-9,.,TRBJ2-1,CASALAGYNEQFF,TGTGCCAGCGCGTTAGCGGGATACAATGAGCAGTTCTTC
.,TRBV5-6,many,TRBJ1-2,CASSLLADGYTF,TGTGCCAGCAGCTTGTTGGCGGATGGCTACACCTTC
.,TRBV7-6,many,TRBJ2-1,CASSPRYSVNEQFF,TGTGCCAGCAGCCCCCGATATAGCGTAAATGAGCAGTTCTTC
.,TRBV10-3,many,TRBJ1-2,CANQGTDYGYTF,TGTGCCAACCAGGGGACGGACTATGGCTACACCTTC
.,TRBV2,.,TRBJ2-5,CASGGGTYEETQYF,TGTGCCAGCGGCGGAGGGACCTACGAAGAGACCCAGTACTTC
TRBD1,TRBV5-1,many,TRBJ2-7,CASSEGTGPYEQYF,TGCGCCAGCAGCGAGGGGACAGGACCCTACGAGCAGTACTTC
TRBD1,TRBV12-3/TRBV12-4,many,TRBJ2-7,CASSPPLWTGSFYEQYF,TGTGCCAGCAGCCCCCCCTTATGGACAGGGAGTTTCTACGAGCAGTACTTC
TRBD1,TRBV9,.,TRBJ2-7,CASSGTGVEQYF,TGTGCCAGCAGCGGGACAGGGGTTGAGCAGTACTTC